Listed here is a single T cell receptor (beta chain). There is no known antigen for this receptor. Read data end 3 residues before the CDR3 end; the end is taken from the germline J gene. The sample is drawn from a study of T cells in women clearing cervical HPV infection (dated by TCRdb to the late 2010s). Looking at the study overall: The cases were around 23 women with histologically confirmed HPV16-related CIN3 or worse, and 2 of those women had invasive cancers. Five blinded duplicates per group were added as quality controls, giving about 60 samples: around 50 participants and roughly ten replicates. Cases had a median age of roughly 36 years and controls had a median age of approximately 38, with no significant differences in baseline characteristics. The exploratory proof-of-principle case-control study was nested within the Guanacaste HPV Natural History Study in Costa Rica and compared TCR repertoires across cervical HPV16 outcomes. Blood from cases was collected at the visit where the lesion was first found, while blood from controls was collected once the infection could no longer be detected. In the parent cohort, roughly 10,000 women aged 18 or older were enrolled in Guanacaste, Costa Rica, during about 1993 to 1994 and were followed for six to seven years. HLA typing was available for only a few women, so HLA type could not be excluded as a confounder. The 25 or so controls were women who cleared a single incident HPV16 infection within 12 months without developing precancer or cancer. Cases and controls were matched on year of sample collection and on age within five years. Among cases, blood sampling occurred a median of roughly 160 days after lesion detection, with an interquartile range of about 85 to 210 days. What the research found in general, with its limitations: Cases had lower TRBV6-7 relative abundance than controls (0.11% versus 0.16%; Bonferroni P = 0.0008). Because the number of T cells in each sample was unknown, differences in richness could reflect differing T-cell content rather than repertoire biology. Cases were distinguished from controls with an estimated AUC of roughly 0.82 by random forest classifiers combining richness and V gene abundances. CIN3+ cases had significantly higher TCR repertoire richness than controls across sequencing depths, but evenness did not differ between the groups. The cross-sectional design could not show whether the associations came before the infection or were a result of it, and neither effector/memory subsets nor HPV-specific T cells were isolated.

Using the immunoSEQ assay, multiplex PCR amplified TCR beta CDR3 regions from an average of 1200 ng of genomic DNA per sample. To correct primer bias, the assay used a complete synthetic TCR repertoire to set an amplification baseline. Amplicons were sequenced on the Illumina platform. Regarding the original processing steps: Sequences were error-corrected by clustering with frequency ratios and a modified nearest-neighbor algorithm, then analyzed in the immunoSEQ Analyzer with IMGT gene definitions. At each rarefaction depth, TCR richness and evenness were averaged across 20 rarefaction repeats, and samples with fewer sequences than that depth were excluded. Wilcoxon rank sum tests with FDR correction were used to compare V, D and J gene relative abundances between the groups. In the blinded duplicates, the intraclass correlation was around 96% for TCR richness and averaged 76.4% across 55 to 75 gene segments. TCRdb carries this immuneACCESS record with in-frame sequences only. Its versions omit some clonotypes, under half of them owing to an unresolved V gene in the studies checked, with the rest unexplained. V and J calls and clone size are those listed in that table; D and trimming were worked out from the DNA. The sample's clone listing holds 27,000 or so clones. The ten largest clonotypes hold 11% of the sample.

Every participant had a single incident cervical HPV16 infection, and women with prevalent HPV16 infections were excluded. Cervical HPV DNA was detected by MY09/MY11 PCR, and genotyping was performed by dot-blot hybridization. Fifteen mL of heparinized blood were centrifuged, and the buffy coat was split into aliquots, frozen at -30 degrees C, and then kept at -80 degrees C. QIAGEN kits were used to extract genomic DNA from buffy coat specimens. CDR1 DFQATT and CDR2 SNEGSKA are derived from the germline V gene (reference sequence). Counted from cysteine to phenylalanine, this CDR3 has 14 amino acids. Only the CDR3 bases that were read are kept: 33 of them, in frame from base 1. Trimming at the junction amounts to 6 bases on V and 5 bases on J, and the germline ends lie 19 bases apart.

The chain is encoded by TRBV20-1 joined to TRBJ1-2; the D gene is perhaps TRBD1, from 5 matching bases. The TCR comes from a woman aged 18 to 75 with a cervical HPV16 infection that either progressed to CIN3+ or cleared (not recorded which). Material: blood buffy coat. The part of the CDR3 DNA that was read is TGCAGTGCCCGAAGGGCAGGGCTCGGGTATGGC. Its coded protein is CSARRAGLGYG. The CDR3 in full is CSARRAGLGYGYTF.